This TCR beta chain was sequenced for a study of T-cell memory formation after mild COVID-19. Across the whole study: Each donor largely had its own TCR clusters.

General study points: Clonal second-wave expansions that peaked on day 37 had unconfirmed SARS-CoV-2 specificity. Later expanders leaned CD4+, whereas day 15 to 85 contracting clones were balanced CD4/CD8.

TCR alpha and TCR beta cDNA libraries carrying sample barcodes and UMIs came from 5'RACE with constant-segment primers. TCRdb re-called the 5' RACE reads through MiXCR, storing one row per CDR3 protein. Of about 350,000 distinct CDR3 sequences in the sample, roughly 13% were seen once. At least ten counts were recorded for this clonotype. Its specificity is not known. CDR3 size: 11 residues. V was shortened by 3 bases and J by 4 bases, with 3 bases between the two germline ends. Per germline, CDR1 DFQATT and CDR2 SNEGSKA (reference sequence). Source material: PBMCs or a T cell subset sorted from them (not recorded which). V and J are TRBV20-1 and TRBJ1-4; D gene unclear. The sequence was collected from a man between 18 and 35 years old who had mild COVID-19 (a few samples of this study predate the infection). Cell type and time point are not known. The CDR3 DNA reads as TGCAGTGCTAGGAATAATGAAAAACTGTTTTTT. Translated: CSARNNEKLFF.